This T cell receptor (beta chain) is drawn from a study of shared clonotypes between healthy human individuals. Whole-study findings and limits: Of the naive CD4 clonotypes, roughly 5% were shared across a few donors. Genetic and exposure-history diversity was limited by the few donors.

The CDR3 totals 12 residues. CDR1 is SNHLY, CDR2 FYNNEI, per germline. V was cut by 11 bases and J by 7 bases, with 15 bases left in between. Repertoires were generated with immunoSEQ multiplex PCR, while TCRdb's copy carries only in-frame clones and drops some. This sample has more than 900,000 clones, with about 84% found just once. Regarding this clone: Antigen unknown.

This chain links TRBV2 with TRBJ2-1; D gene ambiguous. This clonotype originated in a young man in good health. Some clones in this sample may be carry-over from other donors' samples. Sequencing was done on a sample of memory CD4+ T cells from PBMCs. Specified subset: CD45RA-negative fraction. The CDR3 coding sequence is TGTGCCGGCACCCAAACGGGTAATGAGCAGTTCTTC. Translation: CAGTQTGNEQFF.